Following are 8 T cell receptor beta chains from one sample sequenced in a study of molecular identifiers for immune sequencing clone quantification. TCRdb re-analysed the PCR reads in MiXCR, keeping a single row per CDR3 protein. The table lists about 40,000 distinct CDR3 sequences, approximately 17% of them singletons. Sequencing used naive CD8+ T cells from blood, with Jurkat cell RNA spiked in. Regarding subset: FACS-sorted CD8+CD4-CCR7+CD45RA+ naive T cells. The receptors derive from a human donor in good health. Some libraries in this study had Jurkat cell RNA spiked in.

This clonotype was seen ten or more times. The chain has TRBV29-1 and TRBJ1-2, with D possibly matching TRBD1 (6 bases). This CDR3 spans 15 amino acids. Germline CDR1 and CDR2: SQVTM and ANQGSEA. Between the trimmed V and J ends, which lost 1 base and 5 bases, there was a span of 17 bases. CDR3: CSVEGQPDRNYGYTF. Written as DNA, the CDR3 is TGCAGCGTTGAAGGTCAGCCCGACAGGAATTATGGCTACACCTTC.

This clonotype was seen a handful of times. CDR3 region: CASSFLASPYEQYF. The CDR3 DNA reads as TGTGCCAGCAGCTTTCTAGCGTCTCCCTACGAGCAGTACTTC. The rearrangement joins TRBV5-4 to TRBJ2-7, with D tentatively TRBD2 (6 bases). V lost 2 bases to trimming and J lost 2 bases, with 11 bases between them. The CDR3 contains 14 residues. The germline CDR1 and CDR2 sequences are SGHNT and YYREEE (reference sequence).

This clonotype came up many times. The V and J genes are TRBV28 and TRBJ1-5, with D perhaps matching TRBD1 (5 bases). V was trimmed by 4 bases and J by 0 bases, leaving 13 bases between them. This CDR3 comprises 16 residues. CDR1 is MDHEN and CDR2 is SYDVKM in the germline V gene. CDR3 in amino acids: CASSSLQGHSNQPQHF. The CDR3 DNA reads TGTGCCAGCAGTTCGCTCCAGGGCCATAGCAATCAGCCCCAGCATTTT.

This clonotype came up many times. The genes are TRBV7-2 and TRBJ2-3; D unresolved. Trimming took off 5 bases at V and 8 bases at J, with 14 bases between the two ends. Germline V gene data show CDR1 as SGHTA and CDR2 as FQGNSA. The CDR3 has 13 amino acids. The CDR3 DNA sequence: TGTGCCAGCAGCCCCCCAGGCGGTGTTACGCAGTATTTT. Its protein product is CASSPPGGVTQYF. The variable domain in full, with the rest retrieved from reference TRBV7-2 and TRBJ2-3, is GAGVSQSPSNKVTEKGKDVELRCDPISGHTALYWYRQSLGQGLEFLIYFQGNSAPDKSGLPSDRFSAERTGGSVSTLTIQRTQQEDSAVYLCASSPPGGVTQYFGPGTRLTVL.

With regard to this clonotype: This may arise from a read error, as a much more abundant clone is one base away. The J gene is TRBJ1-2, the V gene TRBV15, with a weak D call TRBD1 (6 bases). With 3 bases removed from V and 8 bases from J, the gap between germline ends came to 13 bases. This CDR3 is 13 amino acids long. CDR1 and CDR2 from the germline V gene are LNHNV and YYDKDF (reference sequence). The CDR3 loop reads CATSRGAGDGYTF. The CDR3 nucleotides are TGTGCCACCAGCAGGGGGGCAGGGGACGGCTACACCTTC. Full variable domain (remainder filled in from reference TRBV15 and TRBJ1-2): DAMVIQNPRYQVTQFGKPVTLSCSQTLNHNVMYWYQQKSSQAPKLLFHYYDKDFNNEADTPDNFQSRRPNTSFCFLDIRSPGLGDTAMYLCATSRGAGDGYTFGSGTRLTVV.

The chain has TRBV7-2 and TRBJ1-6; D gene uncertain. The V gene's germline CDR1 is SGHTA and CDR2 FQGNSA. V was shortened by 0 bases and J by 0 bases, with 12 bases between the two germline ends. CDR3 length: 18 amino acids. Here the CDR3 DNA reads TGTGCCAGCAGCTTAGCGCGTGGGAGGGCCTCCTATAATTCACCCCTCCACTTT. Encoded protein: CASSLARGRASYNSPLHF.

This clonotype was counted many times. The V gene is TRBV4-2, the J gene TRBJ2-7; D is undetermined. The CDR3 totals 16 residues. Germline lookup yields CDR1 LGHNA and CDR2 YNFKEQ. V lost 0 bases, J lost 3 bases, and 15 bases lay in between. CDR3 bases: TGTGCCAGCAGCCAAGATACGATCGGAAGGAACTACGAGCAGTACTTC. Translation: CASSQDTIGRNYEQYF.

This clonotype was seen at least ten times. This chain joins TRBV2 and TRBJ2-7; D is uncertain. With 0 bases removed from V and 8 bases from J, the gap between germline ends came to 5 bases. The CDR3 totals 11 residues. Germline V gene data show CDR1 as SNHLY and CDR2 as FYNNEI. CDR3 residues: CASSEAGQQYF. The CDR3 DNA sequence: TGTGCCAGCAGTGAAGCCGGCCAGCAGTACTTC.